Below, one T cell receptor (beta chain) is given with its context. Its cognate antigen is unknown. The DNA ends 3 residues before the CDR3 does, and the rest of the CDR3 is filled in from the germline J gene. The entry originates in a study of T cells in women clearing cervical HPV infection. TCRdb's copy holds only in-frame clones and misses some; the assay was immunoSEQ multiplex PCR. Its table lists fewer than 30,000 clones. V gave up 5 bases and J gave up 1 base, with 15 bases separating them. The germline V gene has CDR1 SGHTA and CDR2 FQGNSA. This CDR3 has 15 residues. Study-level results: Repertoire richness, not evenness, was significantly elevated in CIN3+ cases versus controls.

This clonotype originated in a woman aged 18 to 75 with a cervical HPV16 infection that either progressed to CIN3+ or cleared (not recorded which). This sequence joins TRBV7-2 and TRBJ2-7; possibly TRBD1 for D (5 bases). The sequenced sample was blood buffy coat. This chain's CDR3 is CASSPSRTPSYEQYF. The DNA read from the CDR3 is TGTGCCAGCAGCCCCTCCCGGACACCTTCCTACGAG.